One sample yielded the 29 T cell receptor beta chains listed below, sequenced in a study of cytomegalovirus exposure and HLA in healthy donors. 13 Jbeta primers and 60 Vbeta primers were used for the PCR. The assay was immunoSEQ multiplex PCR, and TCRdb's table has in-frame clones only and misses some. The sample shows around 300,000 clones, around 90% of them seen only once. Sequenced input: PBMCs. Every receptor here comes from a woman aged 18-30 years in good health and CMV-seronegative.

The V gene is TRBV7-3, the J gene TRBJ1-1, with a possible D match to TRBD1 (6 bases). Germline V gene data show CDR1 as SGHTA and CDR2 as FQGTGA. The CDR3 covers 14 residues. The germline V and J ends were trimmed by 5 bases and 8 bases, with 18 bases remaining between them. In DNA form, the CDR3 reads TGTGCCAGCAGCCCCCAAGGGGGGGAGACAGAAGCTTTCTTT. The encoded protein is CASSPQGGETEAFF.

V usage is TRBV2 and J usage is TRBJ1-3; 9 bases are shared with TRBD1. CDR3 length equals 15 residues. CDR1 SNHLY and CDR2 FYNNEI come from the germline V gene. Trimming cost V 5 bases and J 3 bases; bases outside gene matches: 5. The CDR3 spells CASSPGTGSGNTIYF. The DNA of the CDR3 is TGTGCCAGCAGTCCCGGGACAGGGAGTGGAAACACCATATATTTT.

The rearrangement joins TRBV7-2 to TRBJ2-1, with 15 nucleotides matching TRBD2. The CDR3 contains 15 residues. Unmatched junction bases numbered 7, after V lost 3 bases and J lost 13 bases. Germline CDR1 is SGHTA and CDR2 is FQGNSA. The DNA of the CDR3 is TGTGCCAGCAGCTTGGCCGGGACTAGCGGGGGGCTTCAGTTCTTC. Its protein is CASSLAGTSGGLQFF.

The rearrangement uses TRBV7-9 and TRBJ1-2; 11 bases align to TRBD1. Germline loops: CDR1 SEHNR, CDR2 FQNEAQ (reference sequence). The CDR3 contains 18 residues. Trimming took 6 bases from V and 0 from J; bases not matched to a gene: 12. CDR3 nucleotide sequence: TGTGCCAGCAGTCAACGGACAGGGGGCCTTCAAACTAACTATGGCTACACCTTC. Translation gives CASSQRTGGLQTNYGYTF.

CDR3 sequence reads: CASTSYIGGTEAFF. CDR3 in DNA: TGTGCCAGTACTTCTTATATCGGGGGGACTGAAGCTTTCTTT. The V gene is TRBV19, the J gene TRBJ1-1; TRBD1 is a possible D gene (5 bases). V was pared by 7 bases and J by 5 bases, with 17 bases between. Looked up from germline, CDR1 is LNHDA and CDR2 is SQIVND (reference sequence). The length of the CDR3 is 14 residues.

This rearrangement joins TRBV19 to TRBJ2-2; TRBD1 aligns across 9 bases. The trim removed 6 bases at V and 3 bases at J, leaving 5 bases unmatched. Germline V CDR1 and CDR2: LNHDA, SQIVND (reference sequence). The CDR3 is 15 residues long. The DNA of the CDR3 is TGTGCCAGTAGACAGGGGGCGCTGGACACCGGGGAGCTGTTTTTT. Protein: CASRQGALDTGELFF.

The CDR3 DNA reads as TGCAGTGCTAATGCAGAACGCGAGCAGTACTTC. Encoded protein: CSANAEREQYF. The chain has TRBV20-1 and TRBJ2-7; D not resolved. The CDR3 has 11 amino acids. The germline V and J ends were trimmed by 4 bases and 6 bases, with 10 bases remaining between them. Germline lookup yields CDR1 DFQATT and CDR2 SNEGSKA (reference sequence).

This clone occurred a few times. V is TRBV21-1 and J is TRBJ1-5. TRBV21-1 is shown as a pseudogene. CDR3 length equals 12 residues. The CDR3 is CASSKAPQPQHF. In nucleotides, the CDR3 is TGTGCCAGCAGCAAAGCCCCGCAGCCCCAGCATTTT.

This rearrangement joins TRBV5-1 to TRBJ2-1, with 7 positions matching TRBD1. J lost 7 bases, V lost 7 bases, and 8 bases had no gene match. The germline V gene encodes CDR1 SGHRS and CDR2 YFSETQ. This CDR3 has 13 amino acids. The CDR3 nucleotides are TGCGCCAGCTCCGAGGGGGCGTGGAATGAGCAGTTCTTC. Encoded protein: CASSEGAWNEQFF. The variable domain in full, completed from reference TRBV5-1 and TRBJ2-1, reads KAGVTQTPRYLIKTRGQQVTLSCSPISGHRSVSWYQQTPGQGLQFLFEYFSETQRNKGNFPGRFSGRQFSNSRSEMNVSTLELGDSALYLCASSEGAWNEQFFGPGTRLTVL.

The chain has TRBV2 and TRBJ2-5; D call uncertain. Trimming pared 3 bases from V and 1 base from J, leaving 9 bases between. The CDR3 is 14 amino acids. The germline CDR1 and CDR2 sequences are SNHLY and FYNNEI. Here the CDR3 reads CASSDMVGQETQYF. The CDR3 DNA is TGTGCCAGCAGTGATATGGTCGGCCAAGAGACCCAGTACTTC.

V gene TRBV18 combines with J gene TRBJ1-5; D remains unclear. CDR1 and CDR2 from the germline V gene are KGHSH and LQKENI. The CDR3 is 13 residues long. V was pared by 3 bases and J by 4 bases, with 7 bases between. The CDR3 DNA is TGTGCCAGCTCACCCTCTCTAAATCAGCCCCAGCATTTT. Translating it yields CASSPSLNQPQHF.

This sequence joins TRBV4-1 and TRBJ2-5, with 10 bases matching TRBD2. The CDR3 runs to 21 residues. Germline loops: CDR1 MGHRA, CDR2 YSYEKL. Trimming at V came to 1 base and at J to 0 bases, leaving 17 bases not matched to a gene. The CDR3 is CASSQAWLAGAITSNQETQYF. The CDR3 DNA follows: TGCGCCAGCAGCCAAGCCTGGCTAGCGGGGGCCATCACTTCCAACCAAGAGACCCAGTACTTC.

This clone came up a few times. This chain connects TRBV5-1 to TRBJ1-2; 11 nucleotides align to TRBD1. V lost 3 bases to trimming and J lost 6 bases; unmatched junction nucleotides: 10. This CDR3 comprises 16 residues. Germline lookup yields CDR1 SGHRS and CDR2 YFSETQ. CDR3 region: CASSSLRGQGADGYTF. CDR3 in DNA: TGCGCCAGCAGCTCCCTGCGAGGACAGGGGGCCGATGGCTACACCTTC.

CDR3 sequence (DNA): TGTGCCAGCAGCTCTACGGGGGGGTCGACACCCCTCCACTTT. This sequence encodes CASSSTGGSTPLHF. This rearrangement joins TRBV7-9 to TRBJ1-6; D perhaps matches TRBD1 (5 bases). CDR3 length: 14 amino acids. V gave up 4 bases and J gave up 11 bases, with 15 bases separating them. CDR1 and CDR2 from the germline V gene are SEHNR and FQNEAQ (reference sequence).

This clone came up once. This sequence joins TRBV9 and TRBJ1-2; possibly TRBD1 for D (6 bases). V lost 6 bases and J lost 2, with 17 bases in between. Germline CDR1 and CDR2: SGDLS and YYNGEE. This CDR3 is built from 15 residues. CDR3 residues: CASTPPSTGNYGYTF. CDR3 in DNA: TGTGCCAGCACCCCACCCTCGACAGGAAACTATGGCTACACCTTC.

In this sample, this clone turned up a few times. V is TRBV7-4 and J is TRBJ1-4; D gene unclear. From germline, CDR1 is SGHVT and CDR2 SQSDAQ. Trimming took off 4 bases at V and 4 bases at J, with 19 bases between the two ends. The CDR3 runs 17 residues. Here the CDR3 reads CASSYPTSSSRNEKLFF. DNA for the CDR3: TGTGCCAGCAGCTACCCTACGTCGTCGTCCCGTAATGAAAAACTGTTTTTT.

The table lists this clone with a count of one. This chain joins TRBV19 and TRBJ1-5; a weak D match, TRBD1 (6 bases). With 4 bases removed from V and 3 bases from J, the gap between germline ends came to 19 bases. CDR3 size: 17 residues. Germline lookup yields CDR1 LNHDA and CDR2 SQIVND (reference sequence). The CDR3 bases are TGTGCCAGTAGTAACCCTGACAGGCCCATCCTCAATCAGCCCCAGCATTTT. As protein: CASSNPDRPILNQPQHF.

As DNA, the CDR3 is TGTGCCAGCTCACCCCGACAGGGTTTCTACGAGCAGTACTTC. Translation gives CASSPRQGFYEQYF. The chain recombines TRBV18 with TRBJ2-7, with 7 bases lining up with TRBD1. The V and J ends lost 3 bases and 3 bases, in that order; junction bases with no gene match: 5. The CDR3 runs 14 residues. Germline V gives CDR1 KGHSH, CDR2 LQKENI.

The chain is built from TRBV6-5 and TRBJ1-2; 9 nucleotides line up with TRBD1. Germline CDR1 is MNHEY and CDR2 is SVGAGI. The CDR3 is 15 amino acids. J lost 8 bases, V lost 1 base, and 8 bases had no gene match. The CDR3 nucleotides read TGTGCCAGCAGTTACTGGGACAGGGCAAGAGGGGGCTACACCTTC. This codes for CASSYWDRARGGYTF.

The chain combines TRBV5-1 with TRBJ2-1; D is possibly TRBD1 (6 bases). Germline loops: CDR1 SGHRS, CDR2 YFSETQ. The V gene lost 0 bases and the J gene lost 2 bases, with 9 bases spanning the gap. CDR3 size: 15 residues. CDR3 loop: CASSLVQGPYNEQFF. The CDR3 nucleotides are TGCGCCAGCAGCTTGGTGCAGGGGCCCTACAATGAGCAGTTCTTC.

The rearrangement links TRBV11-2 to TRBJ1-5, with D hard to call. V was pared by 8 bases and J by 1 base, with 12 bases between. The CDR3 extends over 14 amino acids. Germline assignment: CDR1 SGHAT and CDR2 FQNNGV. CDR3 residues: CASSSSVSNQPQHF. CDR3 nucleotides: TGTGCCAGCTCGTCCTCAGTCAGCAATCAGCCCCAGCATTTT.

In its sample, this clone was seen once. The chain combines TRBV2 with TRBJ2-1; 12 bases are a match to TRBD2. The germline CDR1 and CDR2 sequences are SNHLY and FYNNEI. The V segment lost 7 bases and the J segment 2 bases; nucleotides outside the gene matches: 9. The CDR3 length is 17 residues. CDR3 coding DNA: TGTGCCAGCAATAGGCTAGCGGGGGGGCCGGCCTACAATGAGCAGTTCTTC. Translation: CASNRLAGGPAYNEQFF.

DNA for the CDR3: TGCAGTGCTAGCGTAGGAGAGGTGCAGTTCTTC. Protein sequence: CSASVGEVQFF. This chain uses TRBV20-1 with TRBJ2-1, with unresolved D. The CDR3 covers 11 residues. The germline V and J ends were trimmed by 3 bases and 12 bases, with 12 bases remaining between them. In germline, CDR1 is DFQATT, CDR2 SNEGSKA (reference sequence).

V usage is TRBV9 and J usage is TRBJ2-1; D might be TRBD1 (6 bases). The CDR3 sequence is 15 residues long. CDR1 is SGDLS, CDR2 YYNGEE, per germline. V lost 5 bases, J lost 0 bases, and 12 bases lay in between. The CDR3, as DNA: TGTGCCAGCAGGAGACGGGACAACTCCTACAATGAGCAGTTCTTC. Residues: CASRRRDNSYNEQFF.

The chain employs TRBV4-1 and TRBJ2-2; tentative D call: TRBD1 (5 bases). The germline gives CDR1 MGHRA, CDR2 YSYEKL. Trimming removed 0 bases at V and 4 bases at J, with 15 bases between. The CDR3 length is 17 residues. CDR3 region: CASSQDGAGFSTGELFF. The CDR3 nucleotides read TGCGCCAGCAGCCAAGATGGGGCAGGGTTCTCCACCGGGGAGCTGTTTTTT.

The V gene is TRBV5-1, the J gene TRBJ1-1; maybe TRBD1 (6 bases). This CDR3 is 16 amino acids long. V was shortened by 0 bases and J by 1 base, with 13 bases between the two germline ends. Germline CDR1 SGHRS, CDR2 YFSETQ. The CDR3 reads CASSLESGARNTEAFF. CDR3 coding DNA: TGCGCCAGCAGCTTGGAATCAGGGGCAAGGAACACTGAAGCTTTCTTT.

The V and J genes are TRBV5-1 and TRBJ2-1, with 9 bases lining up with TRBD2. The CDR3 is made up of 18 amino acids. Germline V lookup: CDR1 SGHRS, CDR2 YFSETQ. The V gene end was trimmed by 3 bases and the J gene end by 6 bases; junction bases not matched to a gene: 16. The CDR3 nucleotides are TGCGCCAGCAGCTCACTACACCTAGGTAGCGGGGGTAGCAATGAGCAGTTCTTC. Translated: CASSSLHLGSGGSNEQFF.

The chain joins TRBV10-2 to TRBJ1-4; tentative D call: TRBD1 (6 bases). CDR3 length: 13 residues. Trimming left V 5 bases short and J 8 bases short, with 12 bases between. Germline V lookup: CDR1 WSHSY, CDR2 SAAADI. The CDR3 DNA is TGCGCCAGCAGTACAGAAAGGGGGGAAAAACTGTTTTTT. As protein: CASSTERGEKLFF.

This clone has only a few counts. The chain uses TRBV12-5 and TRBJ2-2; D is perhaps TRBD1 (5 bases). V lost 5 bases and J 1 base, leaving 11 bases between the germline ends. There are 15 residues in the CDR3. Germline V lookup: CDR1 LGHNT, CDR2 FRNRAP. The CDR3 DNA reads as TGTGCTAGTGGTCCAAGGACAAAGAACACCGGGGAGCTGTTTTTT. It is translated as CASGPRTKNTGELFF.